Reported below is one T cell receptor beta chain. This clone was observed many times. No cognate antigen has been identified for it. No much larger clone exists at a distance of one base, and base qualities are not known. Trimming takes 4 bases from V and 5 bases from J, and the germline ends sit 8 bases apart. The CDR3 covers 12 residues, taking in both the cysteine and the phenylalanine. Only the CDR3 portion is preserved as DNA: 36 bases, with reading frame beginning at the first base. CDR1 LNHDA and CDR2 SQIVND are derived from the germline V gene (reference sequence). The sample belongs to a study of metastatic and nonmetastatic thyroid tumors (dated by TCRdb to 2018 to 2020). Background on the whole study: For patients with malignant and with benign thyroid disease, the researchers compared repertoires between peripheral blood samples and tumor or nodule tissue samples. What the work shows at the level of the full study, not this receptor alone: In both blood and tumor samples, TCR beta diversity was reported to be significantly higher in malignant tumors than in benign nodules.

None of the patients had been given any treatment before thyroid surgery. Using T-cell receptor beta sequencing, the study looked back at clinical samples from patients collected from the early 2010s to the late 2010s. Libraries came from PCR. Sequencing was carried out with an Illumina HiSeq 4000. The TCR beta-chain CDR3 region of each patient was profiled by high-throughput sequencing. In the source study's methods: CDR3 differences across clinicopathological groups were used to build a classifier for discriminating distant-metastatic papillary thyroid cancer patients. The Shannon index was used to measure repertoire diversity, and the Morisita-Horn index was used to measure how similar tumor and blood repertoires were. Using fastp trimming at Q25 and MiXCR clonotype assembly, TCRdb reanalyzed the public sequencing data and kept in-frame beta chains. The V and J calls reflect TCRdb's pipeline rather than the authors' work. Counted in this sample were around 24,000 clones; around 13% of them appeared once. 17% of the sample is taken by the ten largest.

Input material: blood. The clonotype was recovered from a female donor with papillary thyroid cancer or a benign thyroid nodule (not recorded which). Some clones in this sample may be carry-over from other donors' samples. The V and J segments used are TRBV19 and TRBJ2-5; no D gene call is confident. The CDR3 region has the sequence CASSRGKETQYF. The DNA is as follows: TGTGCCAGTAGTAGGGGAAAGGAGACCCAGTACTTC.